What follows are 5 T cell receptor beta chains derived from one specimen sequenced in a study of blood T cells in healthy people across ages. Combining a sample-barcoded 5' primer with a J-beta primer mix, a second PCR ran for about 7 to 11 cycles. TCRdb processed the 5' RACE reads anew with MiXCR; each CDR3 protein has one entry. The sample holds about 900,000 distinct CDR3 sequences, about 48% seen once. The sample taken for sequencing was blood. These receptors were taken from a man aged 25-40 years in good health.

The chain joins TRBV3-1 to TRBJ2-3; 8 bases agree with TRBD1. The CDR3 has 16 residues. Germline V gene sequence: CDR1 LGHDT, CDR2 YNNKEL (reference sequence). V was pared by 0 bases and J by 3 bases, with 5 bases of the junction left unmatched. CDR3 sequence (DNA): TGTGCCAGCAGCCAAGAAGGACAGGGCTGGACAGATACGCAGTATTTT. Protein: CASSQEGQGWTDTQYF.

The chain joins TRBV21-1 to TRBJ2-7; the table's D call, TRBD2, has no DNA check behind it. TRBV21-1 is tagged as a pseudogene. The CDR3 is 16 residues long. CDR3 in amino acids: CASSKPSGSHLYEQYF. CDR3 DNA sequence: TGTGCCAGCAGCAAACCTAGCGGGTCACATCTTTACGAGCAGTACTTC.

In this sample, this clonotype turned up a few times. V is TRBV27 and J is TRBJ2-3; D is unresolved. The CDR3 is 13 amino acids. Germline CDR1 is MNHEY and CDR2 is SMNVEV (reference sequence). Trimming pared 6 bases from V and 2 bases from J, leaving 9 bases between. CDR3 in DNA: TGTGCCAGCAGCGGGTATGCCACAGATACGCAGTATTTT. Its translation is CASSGYATDTQYF.

The chain carries TRBV20-1 and TRBJ1-5; unclear D gene. CDR1 is DFQATT and CDR2 is SNEGSKA in the germline V gene (reference sequence). The CDR3 consists of 9 residues. Trimming cost V 0 bases and J 12 bases, with 3 bases left between them. CDR3 DNA sequence: TGCAGTGCTAGAGATCACCAGCATTTT. Translated, it gives CSARDHQHF.

V and J are TRBV9 and TRBJ1-2; 9 bases agree with TRBD1. The trim removed 4 bases at V and 8 bases at J, leaving 9 bases unmatched. The CDR3 totals 14 residues. The germline V gene encodes CDR1 SGDLS and CDR2 YYNGEE. CDR3 protein: CASSNRDREYGYTF. In DNA, the CDR3 is TGTGCCAGCAGCAACCGGGACAGGGAATACGGCTACACCTTC.